This T cell receptor beta chain comes out of a study of OX40 agonist ivuxolimab in advanced cancers. Describing the broader study: The costimulatory receptor OX40 (CD134) was targeted by ivuxolimab, a fully human IgG2 agonistic monoclonal antibody. The paper covers the monotherapy dose-escalation part of the phase I ivuxolimab trial, which included N = 52 patients. Peripheral TCRbeta sequencing aimed to test whether ivuxolimab altered TCR sequence diversity and caused clonal T-cell expansion. The dose-escalation cohort was around 84% male with a mean age of about 65 years, ranging from roughly 20 to 85. Intravenous ivuxolimab was administered to patients every 2 weeks at six dose levels: 0.01, 0.1, 0.3, 1.5, 3 and 10 mg/kg. Three dose-escalation patients achieved partial responses, one with hepatocellular carcinoma and two with cutaneous melanoma. Of the approximately 54 dose-escalation patients, hepatocellular carcinoma was present in roughly 19, melanoma in approximately 15, renal cell carcinoma in 9 and head and neck cancer in 9. Patients were allowed to have had prior anti-PD-1, anti-PD-L1 or anti-CTLA-4 therapy, and 40% to 45% of the dose-escalation patients had been treated with checkpoint inhibitors. Here is what the overall study found, with its caveats: Clonal expansion of both CD4+ and CD8+ blood T cells was observed from baseline to week 6 at doses 0.1 to 3.0 mg/kg. In the 0.1-3.0 mg/kg groups, partial responders had among the lowest normalized peripheral clonal expansion, particularly in CD8+ T cells. The antigen specificity of the peripheral T cells that underwent clonal expansion was not determined. After ivuxolimab, expanded clones were on average more numerous among CD8+ T cells than among CD4+ T cells. Low levels of normalized T-cell clonal expansion were also seen in some patients who did not respond.

Taken from cysteine to phenylalanine, the CDR3 has 13 residues. The DNA shown is the 39-base CDR3, in frame from base 1. V and J are truncated by 5 bases and 0 bases respectively, leaving an intervening sequence of 5 bases. The germline V gene specifies SGHTA as CDR1 and FQGNSA as CDR2. A remark on this clone: Its cognate antigen has yet to be identified. No base qualities exist here, and no much larger clone lies one base off it.

For sequencing of the TCRbeta CDR3 region, genomic DNA was extracted from the sorted cells. The immunoSEQ Assay was used to sequence the TCRbeta CDR3 regions. TCRdb stores this immuneACCESS table with in-frame sequences only. Part of the clones is absent; in the studies checked, under half of the shortfall reflects unresolved V genes, and no reason is known for the rest. For this sample the table gives 72,000 or so clones, of which approximately 86% were detected only once. In total, the top ten clones hold approximately 0.86% of the sample. Patients with a history of autoimmune disease or receiving systemic immunosuppression were excluded from the trial. In every dose cohort, peripheral blood was drawn for TCR sequencing at baseline, cycle 4 day 1, and cycle 7 day 1. The samples were taken from a phase I, first-in-human, multicenter, open-label dose-escalation trial of ivuxolimab. The trial enrolled adults with locally advanced or metastatic head and neck squamous cell, hepatocellular, melanoma or renal cell carcinoma. Before TCR sequencing, CD4+ and CD8+ T cells were separately sorted from peripheral blood.

The sample here was CD4+ or CD8+ T cells sorted from blood, taken in a trial of the OX40 agonist ivuxolimab. The rearrangement joined TRBV7-2 to TRBJ1-3, with no confidently assigned D gene. The receptor was derived from an adult with an advanced solid tumor such as melanoma, head and neck, liver or kidney cancer. The CDR3 in this case is CASSPGSGNTIYF. At the DNA level, the sequence is TGTGCCAGCAGCCCGGGCTCTGGAAACACCATATATTTT.